This TCR beta chain emerged from a study of T cell repertoires in cytomegalovirus infection (dated by TCRdb to about 2019). For the wider study: Because public TCR beta signatures pointed to carriage of CMV infection together with the matching HLA type, the HLA type of each donor mattered for the analysis. What the research found in general, with its limitations: The ex vivo response was dominated by HLA-C-restricted CMV-specific TCR beta clonotypes, which also provided the single most frequent clonotype in two of eight donors. In both this cohort and an independent 352-donor cohort, the cumulative frequency of public TCR beta family members distinguished carriers of CMV infection plus the relevant HLA type.

This clonotype was recorded at least ten times. What antigen it recognizes has not been identified. The input lacks base qualities; no much larger clone sits a single base away. Instrument used: Illumina HiSeq 1500. TCRdb applied fastp at Q25 and MiXCR to the public reads, then kept only in-frame beta chains. Each entry merges the rows of one CDR3 protein and shows their most common DNA and genes. The sample profile shows about 300,000 distinct CDR3 sequences; around 9.1% of them were found once. The ten biggest clones cover approximately 2.4% of the sample. Taken from the germline V gene, the CDR1 and CDR2 loops are KGHDR and SFDVKD. V is reduced by 5 bases and J by 1 base, leaving a spacing of 13 bases between them. The CDR3 goes from the cysteine to the phenylalanine over 16 residues. Solely the CDR3 DNA is kept, with 48 bases framed from the first base.

Sequencing was performed on PBMCs. The TCR comes from a human donor in good health (CMV status not recorded). Some clones in this sample may be carry-over from other donors' samples. The rearrangement joined TRBV24-1 to TRBJ2-2; the D gene is not confidently resolved. The DNA reads TGTGCCACCAGTGCCCTTTCACCAGGGAACACCGGGGAGCTGTTTTTT. The encoded protein is CATSALSPGNTGELFF.